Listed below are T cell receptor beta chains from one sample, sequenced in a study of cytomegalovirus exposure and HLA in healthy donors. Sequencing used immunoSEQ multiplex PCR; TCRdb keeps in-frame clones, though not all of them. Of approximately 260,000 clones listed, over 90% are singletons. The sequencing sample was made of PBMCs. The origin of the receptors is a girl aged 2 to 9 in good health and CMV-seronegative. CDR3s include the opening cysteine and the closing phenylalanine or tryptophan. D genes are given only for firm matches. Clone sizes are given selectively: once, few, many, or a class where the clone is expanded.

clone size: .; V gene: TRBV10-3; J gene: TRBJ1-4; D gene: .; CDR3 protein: CAISESRWGATNEKLFF; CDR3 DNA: TGTGCCATCAGTGAGTCTCGATGGGGAGCAACTAATGAAAAACTGTTTTTT
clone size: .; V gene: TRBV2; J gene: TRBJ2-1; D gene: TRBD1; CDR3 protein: CAVSSPGQGTDEQFF; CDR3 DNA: TGTGCCGTTTCATCACCGGGACAGGGGACAGATGAGCAGTTCTTC
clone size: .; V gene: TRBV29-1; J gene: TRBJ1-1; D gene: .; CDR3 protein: CSGELGAGRAEAFF; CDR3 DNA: TGCAGCGGTGAACTGGGGGCGGGTAGGGCTGAAGCTTTCTTT
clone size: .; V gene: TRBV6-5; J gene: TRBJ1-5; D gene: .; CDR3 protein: CASRYGNQPQHF; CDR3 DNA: TGTGCCAGCAGGTATGGCAATCAGCCCCAGCATTTT
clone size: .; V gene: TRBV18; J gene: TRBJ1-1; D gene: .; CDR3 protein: CASFLRDTEAFF; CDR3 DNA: TGTGCCAGCTTCCTTCGGGACACTGAAGCTTTCTTT
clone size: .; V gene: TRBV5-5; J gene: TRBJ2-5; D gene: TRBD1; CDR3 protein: CASSRVGQSIQETQYF; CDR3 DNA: TGTGCCAGCAGCCGGGTGGGACAGTCAATTCAAGAGACCCAGTACTTC
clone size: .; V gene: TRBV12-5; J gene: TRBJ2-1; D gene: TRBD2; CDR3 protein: CASGLVLAGGHEQFF; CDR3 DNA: TGTGCTAGTGGTTTGGTGCTAGCGGGAGGCCATGAGCAGTTCTTC
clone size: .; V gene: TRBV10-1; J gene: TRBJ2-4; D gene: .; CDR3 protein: CASSESSAGVTKNIQYF; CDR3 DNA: TGCGCCAGCAGTGAGTCGTCGGCAGGGGTAACCAAAAACATTCAGTACTTC
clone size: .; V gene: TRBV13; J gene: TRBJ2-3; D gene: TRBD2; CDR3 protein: CASSSPTGGRGDTQYF; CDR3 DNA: TGTGCCAGCAGCTCCCCTACGGGGGGGCGCGGAGATACGCAGTATTTT
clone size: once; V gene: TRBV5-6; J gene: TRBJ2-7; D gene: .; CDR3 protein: CASSFKQPFSYEQYF; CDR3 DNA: TGTGCCAGCAGCTTTAAACAGCCTTTCTCCTACGAGCAGTACTTC
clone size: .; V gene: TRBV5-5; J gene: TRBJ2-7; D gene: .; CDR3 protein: CASSLVGYEQYF; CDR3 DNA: TGTGCCAGCAGCTTGGTCGGCTACGAGCAGTACTTC
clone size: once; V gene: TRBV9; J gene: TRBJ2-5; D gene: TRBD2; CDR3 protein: CASSSTGGVETQYF; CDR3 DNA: TGTGCCAGCAGTTCCACGGGGGGGGTGGAGACCCAGTACTTC
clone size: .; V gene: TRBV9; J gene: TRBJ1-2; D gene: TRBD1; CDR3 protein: CASSVDGTALYGYTF; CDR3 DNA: TGTGCCAGCAGCGTAGACGGGACAGCCCTCTATGGCTACACCTTC
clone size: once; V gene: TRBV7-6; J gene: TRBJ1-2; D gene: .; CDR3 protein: CASSPPGTSYGCTF; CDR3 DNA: TGTGCCAGCAGCCCTCCCGGGACAAGCTATGGCTGCACCTTC
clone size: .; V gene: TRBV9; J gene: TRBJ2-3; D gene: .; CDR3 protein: CASSVGGRITDTQYF; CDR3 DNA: TGTGCCAGCAGCGTAGGAGGGAGAATCACAGATACGCAGTATTTT
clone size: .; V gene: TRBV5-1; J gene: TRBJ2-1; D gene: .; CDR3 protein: CASSLAESSYNEQFF; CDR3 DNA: TGCGCCAGCAGCTTAGCCGAAAGCTCCTACAATGAGCAGTTCTTC
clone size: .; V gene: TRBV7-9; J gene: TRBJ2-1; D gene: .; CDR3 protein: CASSRIREPYNEQFF; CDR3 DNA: TGTGCCAGCAGCCGAATAAGAGAACCCTACAATGAGCAGTTCTTC
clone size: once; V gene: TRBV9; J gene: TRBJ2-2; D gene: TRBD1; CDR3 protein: CASSVTGQGVPTGELFF; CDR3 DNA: TGTGCCAGCAGCGTCACGGGACAGGGAGTACCAACCGGGGAGCTGTTTTTT
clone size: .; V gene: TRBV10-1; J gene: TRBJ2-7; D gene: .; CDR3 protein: CASSPIRVGYEQYF; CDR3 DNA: TGCGCCAGCAGTCCCATCAGGGTAGGGTACGAGCAGTACTTC
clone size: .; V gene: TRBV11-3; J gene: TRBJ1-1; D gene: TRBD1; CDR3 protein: CASTQFRGPMDTEAFF; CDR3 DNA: TGTGCCAGCACCCAATTCAGGGGGCCGATGGACACTGAAGCTTTCTTT
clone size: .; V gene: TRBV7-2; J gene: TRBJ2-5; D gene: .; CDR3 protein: CASSLSRDFPYF; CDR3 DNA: TGTGCCAGCAGCTTAAGTAGGGACTTCCCGTACTTC
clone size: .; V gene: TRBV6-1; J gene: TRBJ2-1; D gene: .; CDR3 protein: CASSEGRGQFF; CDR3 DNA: TGTGCCAGCAGTGAAGGGAGAGGCCAGTTCTTC
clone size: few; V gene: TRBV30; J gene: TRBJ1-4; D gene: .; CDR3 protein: CAWMSGGREKLFF; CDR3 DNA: TGTGCCTGGATGTCCGGGGGGAGGGAAAAACTGTTTTTT
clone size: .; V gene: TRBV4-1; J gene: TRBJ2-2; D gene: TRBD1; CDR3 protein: CASSPSPGTGAMAGELFF; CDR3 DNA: TGCGCCAGCAGCCCATCGCCCGGGACAGGGGCGATGGCCGGGGAGCTGTTTTTT
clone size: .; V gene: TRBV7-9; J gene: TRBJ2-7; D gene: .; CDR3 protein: CASSLETSYEQYF; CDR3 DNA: TGTGCCAGCAGCTTAGAAACTTCCTACGAGCAGTACTTC
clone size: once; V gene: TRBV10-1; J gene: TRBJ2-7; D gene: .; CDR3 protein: CASSESAGAHEQYF; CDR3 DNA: TGCGCCAGCAGTGAGTCAGCGGGTGCCCACGAGCAGTACTTC
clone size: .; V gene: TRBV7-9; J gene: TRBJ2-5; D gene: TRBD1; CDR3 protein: CASSPDRGRQETQYF; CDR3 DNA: TGTGCCAGCAGCCCTGACAGGGGGCGACAAGAGACCCAGTACTTC
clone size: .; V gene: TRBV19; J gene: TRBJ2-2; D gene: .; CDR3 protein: CASSHSTGELFF; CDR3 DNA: TGTGCCAGTAGCCACTCGACCGGGGAGCTGTTTTTT
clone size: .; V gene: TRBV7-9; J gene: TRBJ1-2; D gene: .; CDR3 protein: CASSPTQTSPYGYTF; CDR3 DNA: TGTGCCAGCAGCCCCACACAGACCTCTCCCTATGGCTACACCTTC
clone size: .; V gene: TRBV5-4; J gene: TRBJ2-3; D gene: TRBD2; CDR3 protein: CASSYPLATKDTQYF; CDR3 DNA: TGTGCCAGCAGCTACCCACTAGCGACGAAAGATACGCAGTATTTT
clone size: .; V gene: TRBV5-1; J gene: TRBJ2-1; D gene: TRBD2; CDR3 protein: CASSFRTSGGNEQFF; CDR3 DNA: TGCGCCAGCAGCTTTAGGACTAGCGGGGGTAATGAGCAGTTCTTC
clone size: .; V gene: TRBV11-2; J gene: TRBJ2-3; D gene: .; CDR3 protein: CASSSGNLGTDTQYF; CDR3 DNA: TGTGCCAGCAGCTCGGGAAACCTGGGCACAGATACGCAGTATTTT
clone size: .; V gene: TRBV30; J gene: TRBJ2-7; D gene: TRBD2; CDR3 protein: CAWSAPTWGLAGGLSHEQYF; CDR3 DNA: TGTGCCTGGAGTGCCCCTACATGGGGACTAGCGGGAGGGCTTTCCCACGAGCAGTACTTC
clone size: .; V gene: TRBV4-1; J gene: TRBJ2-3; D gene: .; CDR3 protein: CASSQDWRTQYTDTQYF; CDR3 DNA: TGCGCCAGCAGCCAAGATTGGAGGACTCAATACACAGATACGCAGTATTTT
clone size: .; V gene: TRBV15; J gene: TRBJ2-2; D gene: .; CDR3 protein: CATSFTPVGTGELFF; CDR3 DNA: TGTGCCACCAGCTTCACGCCGGTCGGCACCGGGGAGCTGTTTTTT
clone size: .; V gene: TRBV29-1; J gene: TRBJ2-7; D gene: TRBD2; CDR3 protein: CSVVLAGGPYEQYF; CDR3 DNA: TGCAGCGTGGTCCTAGCGGGAGGTCCCTACGAGCAGTACTTC
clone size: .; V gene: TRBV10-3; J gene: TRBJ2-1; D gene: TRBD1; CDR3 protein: CAIRRQGLSSYNEQFF; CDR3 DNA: TGTGCCATCAGAAGACAGGGGCTGAGCTCCTACAATGAGCAGTTCTTC
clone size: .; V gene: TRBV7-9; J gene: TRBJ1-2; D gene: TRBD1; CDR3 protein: CASSDTGVYGYTF; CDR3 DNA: TGTGCCAGCAGCGATACAGGGGTCTATGGCTACACCTTC
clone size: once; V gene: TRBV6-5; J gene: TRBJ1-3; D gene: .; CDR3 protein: CASSPGGGSGNTIYF; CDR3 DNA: TGTGCCAGCAGCCCCGGAGGAGGTTCCGGAAACACCATATATTTT
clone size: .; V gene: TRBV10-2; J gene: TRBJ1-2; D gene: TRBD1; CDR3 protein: CASSEADRGYYGYTF; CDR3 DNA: TGCGCCAGCAGTGAAGCTGACAGGGGGTACTATGGCTACACCTTC